A single sample is the source of the 20 T cell receptor beta chains below, sequenced in a study of blood T cells in healthy people across ages. Primers used in a second PCR of about 6 to 11 cycles were a sample-barcoded 5' primer and a J-beta primer mix. Using its own MiXCR run on the 5' RACE reads, TCRdb lists one record per CDR3 protein. The profile shows about 970,000 distinct CDR3 sequences, approximately 50% of them singletons. Sequences were obtained from blood. Receptor source: a woman aged 55-70 years in good health.

About this clonotype itself: One end of the junction does not line up with germline, which may come from a read error. The chain combines TRBV6-5 with TRBJ2-7; a possible D gene is TRBD1 (5 bases). Germline CDR1 reads MNHEY; CDR2 reads SVGAGI. The CDR3 covers 15 residues. The CDR3 is CTSTPSKGRAYEQYF. CDR3 sequence (DNA): TGTACCAGCACACCGAGTAAAGGCAGGGCCTACGAGCAGTACTTC.

V and J are TRBV4-3 and TRBJ2-1, with D hard to call. The CDR3 length is 13 residues. Germline CDR1 LGHNA, CDR2 YSLEER. Trimming pared 1 base from V and 4 bases from J, leaving 5 bases between. Written as DNA, the CDR3 is TGCGCCAGCAGCCAAGCTAGGTACAATGAGCAGTTCTTC. Residues: CASSQARYNEQFF.

This clonotype was counted only a few times. The chain recombines TRBV6-1 with TRBJ2-7; D is perhaps TRBD1 (5 bases). Germline V gene sequence: CDR1 MNHNS, CDR2 SASEGT. Trimming shortened V by 6 bases and J by 2 bases, and 11 bases separated the two germline ends. This CDR3 comprises 13 residues. In DNA form, the CDR3 reads TGTGCCAGCAGCTACACAGGAACCTACGAGCAGTACTTC. Residues: CASSYTGTYEQYF.

This clonotype was detected once. The chain has TRBV4-1 and TRBJ2-1, with 13 bases lining up with TRBD2. CDR3 length equals 18 residues. V lost 4 bases to trimming and J lost 4 bases; unmatched junction nucleotides: 10. Per germline, CDR1 MGHRA and CDR2 YSYEKL. The CDR3 DNA sequence: TGCGCCAGCAGCCCTAACCTCGGGACTAGCGGGAAGTACAATGAGCAGTTCTTC. Translating gives CASSPNLGTSGKYNEQFF.

This clonotype was seen a few times. The chain carries TRBV9 and TRBJ2-7; 9 bases map to TRBD2. Losses at the gene ends were 2 bases for V and 2 bases for J; bases not matched to a gene: 5. CDR3 length: 15 amino acids. Per germline, CDR1 SGDLS and CDR2 YYNGEE. The CDR3 spells CASSVGTSTPYEQYF. The CDR3 nucleotides are TGTGCCAGCAGCGTCGGGACTAGCACACCCTACGAGCAGTACTTC. Full variable domain (outside the CDR3, taken from reference TRBV9 and TRBJ2-7): DSGVTQTPKHLITATGQRVTLRCSPRSGDLSVYWYQQSLDQGLQFLIQYYNGEERAKGNILERFSAQQFPDLHSELNLSSLELGDSALYFCASSVGTSTPYEQYFGPGTRLTVT.

V gene TRBV12-3 or TRBV12-4 combines with J gene TRBJ2-7, with unresolved D. The ends were cut back, 2 bases at V and 6 bases at J, with 8 bases in the middle. This CDR3 spans 12 amino acids. The CDR3, as DNA: TGTGCCAGCAGTTTATCGCACGCCGAGCAGTACTTC. It yields the protein CASSLSHAEQYF.

CDR3 nucleotide sequence: TGTGCCAGCAGTTGGGGCCGCTACAATGAGCAGTACTTC. Protein product: CASSWGRYNEQYF. The rearrangement uses TRBV12-3 or TRBV12-4 and TRBJ2-5; D might be TRBD1 (5 bases). The CDR3 contains 13 residues. The V end lost 4 bases, the J end lost 11 bases, and 17 bases lay between the germline ends.

J is TRBJ1-5 and V is TRBV2; no clear D. The V gene lost 3 bases and the J gene lost 2 bases, with 11 bases spanning the gap. This CDR3 region has 15 residues. Germline CDR1 SNHLY, CDR2 FYNNEI. The DNA of the CDR3 is TGTGCCAGCAGTGATGGCGTGAGGGGCAATCAGCCCCAGCATTTT. This gives the protein CASSDGVRGNQPQHF.

A few counts support this clonotype. The chain links TRBV20-1 to TRBJ2-1, with a tentative D call TRBD1 (6 bases). Looked up from germline, CDR1 is DFQATT and CDR2 is SNEGSKA (reference sequence). This CDR3 contains 14 residues. Trimming took 3 bases from V and 8 from J, leaving 17 bases between them. CDR3 sequence reads: CSASTRGTGDEQFF. CDR3 DNA sequence: TGCAGTGCTAGTACTAGGGGGACCGGGGATGAGCAGTTCTTC.

This clonotype was observed a single time. The J gene is TRBJ2-4, the V gene TRBV27; D is perhaps TRBD2 (6 bases). With the DNA end fitting TRBJ2-7 better, the J assignment may be wrong. This CDR3 spans 15 amino acids. The germline gives CDR1 MNHEY, CDR2 SMNVEV (reference sequence). The CDR3 here is CASSFRGAPPYEQYF. CDR3 bases: TGTGCCAGCAGTTTCCGCGGGGCTCCCCCCTACGAGCAGTACTTC.

This chain connects TRBV6-5 to TRBJ2-3, with D perhaps matching TRBD2 (5 bases). Germline CDR1 is MNHEY and CDR2 is SVGAGI. The CDR3 length is 14 residues. V shed 8 bases and J shed 3 bases, with 15 bases lying between them. CDR3 in DNA: TGTGCCAGCGGACGGGGAGTCGGAACAGATACGCAGTATTTT. Protein: CASGRGVGTDTQYF.

The genes are TRBV6-5 and TRBJ2-7, with TRBD2 identical over 15 bases. The germline V gene has CDR1 MNHEY and CDR2 SVGAGI. V shed 0 bases and J 5 bases; nucleotides not matched to a gene: 11. The CDR3 is made up of 19 amino acids. CDR3 protein: CASSYSIWTSGRGSDEQYF. The CDR3 DNA sequence: TGTGCCAGCAGTTACTCGATCTGGACTAGCGGGAGGGGATCGGACGAGCAGTACTTC.

This clonotype was found a few times. V gene TRBV7-9 combines with J gene TRBJ2-4; 12 bases map to TRBD2. CDR1 and CDR2 (germline): SEHNR, FQNEAQ (reference sequence). With 5 bases clipped from V and 0 bases from J, the junction kept 14 bases outside the gene matches. The CDR3 is 20 amino acids. CDR3 nucleotide sequence: TGTGCCAGCAGCCCTTTGTTATGGACTAGCGGGACTGAAGCCAAAAACATTCAGTACTTC. Amino acid sequence: CASSPLLWTSGTEAKNIQYF.

On this clonotype itself: A much bigger clone sits one base away, suggesting this may be a read error. CDR3 region: CSAKGGGETQFF. In DNA form, the CDR3 reads TGCAGTGCAAAGGGGGGCGGGGAGACCCAGTTCTTC. The gene calls are TRBV20-1 and TRBJ2-1; the D gene could be TRBD1 or TRBD2 (6 bases each). V was trimmed by 6 bases and J by 13 bases, leaving 19 bases between them. Per the germline V gene, CDR1 is DFQATT and CDR2 is SNEGSKA (reference sequence). This CDR3 contains 12 residues.

V gene TRBV6-5 combines with J gene TRBJ2-1, with 8 bases that match TRBD1. Germline V gene data show CDR1 as MNHEY and CDR2 as SVGAGI. The ends lost 5 bases at V and 7 bases at J; junction bases unmatched: 7. The CDR3 is made up of 14 amino acids. DNA of the CDR3: TGTGCCAGCAGTGACCGGGACAGGCGGAATGAGCAGTTCTTC. It specifies CASSDRDRRNEQFF.

This clonotype was detected only a few times. This chain links TRBV6-5 with TRBJ2-7; 7 bases fit TRBD2. The end of the DNA fits TRBJ2-5 better, so the J call may be wrong. Germline values: CDR1 MNHEY, CDR2 SVGAGI. The CDR3 loop spans 15 amino acids. Here the CDR3 DNA reads TGTGCCAGCAGTCCTTCGCGGGAGCGCGGGGAGACCCAGTACTTC. Its protein product is CASSPSRERGETQYF.

This clonotype was detected a few times. The chain is built from TRBV5-1 and TRBJ2-1; TRBD1 matches 9 bases. This CDR3 region has 15 residues. Germline V gives CDR1 SGHRS, CDR2 YFSETQ. V lost 3 bases, J lost 4 bases, and 5 bases stayed unmatched. The CDR3: CASSSGTGSYNEQFF. The DNA for the CDR3 is TGCGCCAGCAGCTCCGGGACAGGGAGTTACAATGAGCAGTTCTTC.

The rearrangement uses TRBV3-1 and TRBJ1-1; 7 bases agree with TRBD1. Losses at the gene ends were 5 bases for V and 4 bases for J; bases not matched to a gene: 7. Germline lookup yields CDR1 LGHDT and CDR2 YNNKEL (reference sequence). The CDR3 length is 14 residues. The CDR3 DNA follows: TGTGCCAGCAGCTATCAGGGGGTCCGCACTGAAGCTTTCTTT. It specifies CASSYQGVRTEAFF.

The V call is TRBV27, the J call TRBJ2-1; perhaps TRBD2 as D (6 bases). The ends were cut back, 4 bases at V and 3 bases at J, with 10 bases in the middle. The CDR3 consists of 14 residues. Germline values: CDR1 MNHEY, CDR2 SMNVEV (reference sequence). The CDR3, as DNA: TGTGCCAGCAGTTCGGTTAGCGGCTACAATGAGCAGTTCTTC. This codes for CASSSVSGYNEQFF.

V gene TRBV6-1 combines with J gene TRBJ2-4, with 7 bases matching TRBD2. V dropped 1 base and J dropped 9; count of bases not matched to a gene: 0. The CDR3 runs to 12 residues. CDR1 MNHNS and CDR2 SASEGT come from the germline V gene. CDR3 region: CASSEGGGIQYF. As DNA, the CDR3 is TGTGCCAGCAGTGAAGGCGGGGGCATTCAGTACTTC.